These 7 T cell receptor beta chains were all obtained from the same sample, sequenced in a study of shared clonotypes between healthy human individuals. Produced via immunoSEQ multiplex PCR; TCRdb's table is partial and in-frame only. The sample holds approximately 250,000 clones; 60% to 80% are singletons and the top ten take more than 9.5%. The source material was memory CD4+ T cells sorted from blood. Subset specified: CD45RA-negative fraction. The receptors shown here come from a young man in good health.

The chain is built from TRBV28 and TRBJ2-1; 7 nucleotides agree with TRBD2. CDR1 and CDR2 from the germline V gene are MDHEN and SYDVKM. V was pared by 3 bases and J by 6 bases, with 8 bases of the junction left unmatched. The CDR3 has 15 residues. CDR3 sequence: CASSFFLGGSNEQFF. The CDR3 nucleotides read TGTGCCAGCAGTTTTTTTCTCGGGGGGAGCAATGAGCAGTTCTTC.

The V call is TRBV5-4, the J call TRBJ2-1; D unclear. CDR1 is SGHNT, CDR2 YYREEE, per germline (reference sequence). CDR3 size: 14 residues. Trimming stripped 4 bases from V and 7 bases from J, with 15 bases between. As DNA, the CDR3 is TGTGCCAGCAGCCCGGGCCTAGAAAAAAATGAGCAGTTCTTC. Translation: CASSPGLEKNEQFF.

In this sample, this clone turned up a few times. This sequence joins TRBV5-4 and TRBJ2-1; 13 nucleotides agree with TRBD2. The CDR3 extends over 16 amino acids. The ends lost 0 bases at V and 5 bases at J; junction bases unmatched: 2. The V gene's germline CDR1 is SGHNT and CDR2 YYREEE (reference sequence). The CDR3 DNA reads TGTGCCAGCAGCTTGGGGACTAGCGGGAGAAACAATGAGCAGTTCTTC. It yields the protein CASSLGTSGRNNEQFF.

V gene TRBV6-5 combines with J gene TRBJ1-2, with a tentative D call TRBD1 (5 bases). CDR1 and CDR2 (germline): MNHEY, SVGAGI. The V end was cut by 7 bases, the J end by 4 bases, with 16 bases between. This CDR3 contains 14 residues. The CDR3 DNA sequence: TGTGCCAGCAACCCCAATGCGGGGGGCTATGGCTACACCTTC. It encodes CASNPNAGGYGYTF.

The rearrangement joins TRBV4-1 to TRBJ2-1; D might be TRBD2 (5 bases). This CDR3 has 15 residues. Germline lookup yields CDR1 MGHRA and CDR2 YSYEKL. The V gene lost 0 bases and the J gene lost 1 base, with 7 bases spanning the gap. The CDR3 spells CASSQDRGSYNEQFF. CDR3 nucleotides: TGCGCCAGCAGCCAAGACCGGGGATCCTACAATGAGCAGTTCTTC.

This chain uses TRBV5-1 with TRBJ2-3, with D uncertain. With 0 bases removed from V and 6 bases from J, the gap between germline ends came to 8 bases. The germline CDR1 and CDR2 sequences are SGHRS and YFSETQ. The CDR3 loop spans 13 amino acids. The CDR3 here is CASSLGSDDTQYF. Here the CDR3 DNA reads TGCGCCAGCAGCTTGGGATCCGACGATACGCAGTATTTT.

Only a few counts were recorded for this clone. The J gene is TRBJ2-3, the V gene TRBV4-3; tentative D call: TRBD2 (6 bases). V was clipped by 0 bases and J by 3 bases, with 7 bases between them. This CDR3 contains 14 residues. Germline CDR1 reads LGHNA; CDR2 reads YSLEER. In nucleotides, the CDR3 is TGCGCCAGCAGCCAAGAGGAGGGAACAGATACGCAGTATTTT. Translating gives CASSQEEGTDTQYF.